A single sample gave rise to the 16 T cell receptor beta chains below, sequenced in a study of OX40 agonist ivuxolimab in advanced cancers. Clones were read by immunoSEQ multiplex PCR, and TCRdb kept only the in-frame ones, dropping some. The sample records around 84,000 clones, about 90% being singletons. The material sequenced was CD4+ or CD8+ T cells sorted from blood, taken in a trial of the OX40 agonist ivuxolimab. The receptor set was obtained from an adult with an advanced solid tumor such as melanoma, head and neck, liver or kidney cancer.

The V call is TRBV10-3, the J call TRBJ2-1, with D uncertain. Germline CDR1 and CDR2: ENHRY and SYGVKD. The CDR3 runs to 13 residues. V was trimmed by 4 bases and J by 8 bases, leaving 12 bases between them. CDR3 nucleotides: TGTGCCATCAGTGGGTCAAACGCGGATGAGCAGTTCTTC. Its translation: CAISGSNADEQFF.

The gene calls are TRBV21-1 and TRBJ1-5; the tabulated D call, TRBD1, remains unverified against the DNA. TRBV21-1 counts as a pseudogene. The CDR3 is made up of 14 amino acids. The CDR3 sequence: CASSAGCGDQPQHF. CDR3 bases: TGTGCCAGCAGCGCAGGGTGTGGAGATCAGCCCCAGCATTTT.

The J gene is TRBJ1-2, the V gene TRBV28, with 7 bases identical to TRBD1. This CDR3 contains 14 residues. V lost 5 bases to trimming and J lost 14 bases; unmatched junction nucleotides: 17. Germline CDR1 and CDR2: MDHEN and SYDVKM. The CDR3 loop is CASSPQGNPVVATF. For the CDR3, the DNA is TGTGCCAGCAGTCCACAGGGGAATCCGGTGGTCGCGACCTTC.

This clone was counted a single time. The V gene is TRBV28, the J gene TRBJ1-1; possibly TRBD1 for D (5 bases). Germline CDR1 reads MDHEN; CDR2 reads SYDVKM. Trimming left V 5 bases short and J 1 base short, with 8 bases between. The CDR3 spans 13 residues. The DNA for the CDR3 is TGTGCCAGCAGTCCTACAGGGAACACTGAAGCTTTCTTT. Residues: CASSPTGNTEAFF. The complete variable domain, with remaining parts taken from reference TRBV28 and TRBJ1-1, reads DVKVTQSSRYLVKRTGEKVFLECVQDMDHENMFWYRQDPGLGLRLIYFSYDVKMKEKGDIPEGYSVSREKKERFSLILESASTNQTSMYLCASSPTGNTEAFFGQGTRLTVV.

The chain recombines TRBV7-2 with TRBJ2-2; a weak D match, TRBD1 (7 bases). The CDR3 runs 15 residues. V was clipped by 3 bases and J by 4 bases, with 12 bases between them. Germline V gene lookup returns CDR1 SGHTA and CDR2 FQGNSA. The CDR3 region is CASSFPGGGTGELFF. In DNA, the CDR3 is TGTGCCAGCAGCTTTCCAGGGGGAGGCACCGGGGAGCTGTTTTTT.

The CDR3 reads CASSYSHIDRDKAFF. The CDR3 DNA reads TGTGCCAGCAGCTACTCTCATATAGACAGGGACAAAGCTTTCTTT. The rearrangement joins TRBV9 to TRBJ1-1, with TRBD1 matching over 7 bases. The CDR3 sequence is 15 residues long. Trimming cost V 4 bases and J 9 bases; bases outside gene matches: 15. Germline CDR1 reads SGDLS; CDR2 reads YYNGEE. Filled out from reference TRBV9 and TRBJ1-1, the complete variable domain reads DSGVTQTPKHLITATGQRVTLRCSPRSGDLSVYWYQQSLDQGLQFLIQYYNGEERAKGNILERFSAQQFPDLHSELNLSSLELGDSALYFCASSYSHIDRDKAFFGQGTRLTVV.

The rearrangement joins TRBV10-3 to TRBJ2-3; the match to TRBD2 covers 9 bases. This CDR3 spans 16 amino acids. V was pared by 8 bases and J by 1 base, with 10 bases of the junction left unmatched. In germline, CDR1 is ENHRY, CDR2 SYGVKD. For the CDR3, the DNA is TGTGCCATCGCCAAAGGGCTAGCGGGACGCACAGATACGCAGTATTTT. Protein sequence: CAIAKGLAGRTDTQYF.

V usage is TRBV28 and J usage is TRBJ1-4, with D hard to call. The CDR3 length is 11 residues. Germline CDR1 reads MDHEN; CDR2 reads SYDVKM. Trimming took off 1 base at V and 14 bases at J, with 8 bases between the two ends. The CDR3 is CASSLSLILFF. In DNA, the CDR3 is TGTGCCAGCAGTTTATCCCTAATCCTGTTTTTT.

The CDR3 loop is CASSIFLDSSGNTIYF. The CDR3, as DNA: TGTGCCAGTAGTATTTTTCTGGACAGCTCTGGAAACACCATATATTTT. This chain connects TRBV19 to TRBJ1-3, with D possibly TRBD1 on 6 matching bases. V dropped 3 bases and J dropped 0 bases, with 12 bases sitting between them. CDR3 length: 16 amino acids. Germline V lookup: CDR1 LNHDA, CDR2 SQIVND (reference sequence).

The rearrangement joins TRBV6-6 to TRBJ1-3; D remains unclear. Trimming left V 6 bases short and J 0 bases short, with 12 bases between. This CDR3 is 15 amino acids long. Germline lookup yields CDR1 MNHNY and CDR2 SVGAGI (reference sequence). The CDR3 protein is CASRPGRYSGNTIYF. In nucleotides, the CDR3 is TGTGCCAGCAGACCCGGACGGTACTCTGGAAACACCATATATTTT.

The V gene is TRBV6-5, the J gene TRBJ2-7; D remains ambiguous. Trimming cost V 5 bases and J 3 bases, with 14 bases left between them. CDR3 length: 14 residues. Germline V gives CDR1 MNHEY, CDR2 SVGAGI. The CDR3 region has the DNA TGTGCCAGCAGTCCTACGGACCTCCGCTACGAGCAGTACTTC. Encoded protein: CASSPTDLRYEQYF.

This rearrangement joins TRBV27 to TRBJ1-4; 7 bases align to TRBD1. CDR1 and CDR2 (germline): MNHEY, SMNVEV (reference sequence). Trimming removed 6 bases from V and 7 bases from J; junction bases left unmatched: 8. The CDR3 is 14 residues long. The CDR3 sequence: CASRLTGRAEKLFF. CDR3 bases: TGTGCCAGCAGACTGACAGGGAGGGCTGAAAAACTGTTTTTT.

The J gene is TRBJ1-4, the V gene TRBV28, with 8 bases that match TRBD1. The CDR3 is made up of 15 amino acids. The V segment lost 3 bases and the J segment 8 bases; nucleotides outside the gene matches: 8. Per germline, CDR1 MDHEN and CDR2 SYDVKM. CDR3 DNA: TGTGCCAGCAGTTTCTCCGGGACAGGTGCCGAAAAACTGTTTTTT. It codes for CASSFSGTGAEKLFF. Complete variable domain (other parts from reference TRBV28 and TRBJ1-4): DVKVTQSSRYLVKRTGEKVFLECVQDMDHENMFWYRQDPGLGLRLIYFSYDVKMKEKGDIPEGYSVSREKKERFSLILESASTNQTSMYLCASSFSGTGAEKLFFGSGTQLSVL.

The chain recombines TRBV5-4 with TRBJ2-7, with D perhaps TRBD2 (5 bases). V was pared by 0 bases and J by 2 bases, with 6 bases between. There are 13 residues in the CDR3. The germline CDR1 and CDR2 sequences are SGHNT and YYREEE (reference sequence). The chain's CDR3 is CASSLEAAYEQYF. CDR3 nucleotides: TGTGCCAGCAGCTTGGAAGCGGCCTACGAGCAGTACTTC. Full variable domain (outside the CDR3, taken from reference TRBV5-4 and TRBJ2-7): ETGVTQSPTHLIKTRGQQVTLRCSSQSGHNTVSWYQQALGQGPQFIFQYYREEENGRGNFPPRFSGLQFPNYSSELNVNALELDDSALYLCASSLEAAYEQYFGPGTRLTVT.

This chain joins TRBV6-1 and TRBJ2-2; D uncertain. Looked up from germline, CDR1 is MNHNS and CDR2 is SASEGT. V was trimmed by 3 bases and J by 5 bases, leaving 7 bases between them. The CDR3 totals 13 residues. The CDR3 here is CASSESGTGELFF. CDR3 DNA: TGTGCCAGCAGTGAGTCTGGGACCGGGGAGCTGTTTTTT.

The chain has TRBV7-2 and TRBJ2-7; D is unclear. The germline CDR1 and CDR2 sequences are SGHTA and FQGNSA. CDR3 length: 14 amino acids. Trimming removed 1 base from V and 0 bases from J, with 7 bases in between. This chain's CDR3 is CASSLVMASYEQYF. The CDR3 coding sequence is TGTGCCAGCAGCTTAGTAATGGCCTCCTACGAGCAGTACTTC. The full variable domain, with the rest looked up from reference TRBV7-2 and TRBJ2-7, is GAGVSQSPSNKVTEKGKDVELRCDPISGHTALYWYRQSLGQGLEFLIYFQGNSAPDKSGLPSDRFSAERTGGSVSTLTIQRTQQEDSAVYLCASSLVMASYEQYFGPGTRLTVT.